A single sample is the source of the 22 T cell receptor beta chains below, sequenced in a study of a mutant IDH1 vaccine in newly diagnosed glioma. Which antigens these TCRs recognize remains unknown. Assay used: immunoSEQ multiplex PCR; TCRdb lists only in-frame clones, some missing. The table lists some 54,000 clones, 91% of them singletons. Time point reported: week 11, during vaccination. Topical imiquimod was applied with each vaccine dose, which held 300 ug of mutant IDH1 20-mer peptide. Specimen: PBMCs, collected from a glioma patient whose treatment included an IDH1 peptide vaccine. The origin of the receptors is a man aged 50-60 years with glioma.

The chain couples TRBV5-6 to TRBJ2-7, with D tentatively TRBD1 or TRBD2 (5 bases each). The V end lost 4 bases, the J end lost 7 bases, and 18 bases lay between the germline ends. The CDR3 loop spans 14 amino acids. Per the germline V gene, CDR1 is SGHDT and CDR2 is YYEEEE. Written as DNA, the CDR3 is TGTGCCAGCAGCCCGCCGAGGGGTTTGGGGGAGCAGTACTTC. Protein product: CASSPPRGLGEQYF.

The CDR3 region has the DNA TGTGCCAGCAGACCCCTGCGTACTAATGAAAAACTGTTTTTT. It translates to CASRPLRTNEKLFF. The chain carries TRBV28 and TRBJ1-4, with no clear D. CDR3 size: 14 residues. Trimming pared 6 bases from V and 2 bases from J, leaving 10 bases between. The germline V gene encodes CDR1 MDHEN and CDR2 SYDVKM.

This rearrangement joins TRBV13 to TRBJ2-1; TRBD1 aligns across 8 bases. Germline values: CDR1 PRHDT, CDR2 FYEKMQ (reference sequence). Trimming removed 4 bases from V and 6 bases from J; junction bases left unmatched: 5. There are 14 residues in the CDR3. The DNA for the CDR3 is TGTGCCAGCAGCTATCCAGGGGGCCTCAATGAGCAGTTCTTC. Translation: CASSYPGGLNEQFF.

The chain couples TRBV7-2 to TRBJ1-3, with D maybe TRBD1 (5 bases). Trimming removed 1 base from V and 0 bases from J, with 16 bases in between. The CDR3 sequence is 18 residues long. Germline lookup yields CDR1 SGHTA and CDR2 FQGNSA. Written as DNA, the CDR3 is TGTGCCAGCAGCTTAGAGTACGGGACCGGACGCTCTGGAAACACCATATATTTT. This gives the protein CASSLEYGTGRSGNTIYF. Complete variable domain (other parts from reference TRBV7-2 and TRBJ1-3): GAGVSQSPSNKVTEKGKDVELRCDPISGHTALYWYRQSLGQGLEFLIYFQGNSAPDKSGLPSDRFSAERTGGSVSTLTIQRTQQEDSAVYLCASSLEYGTGRSGNTIYFGEGSWLTVV.

This sequence joins TRBV19 and TRBJ2-2, with D possibly being TRBD1 (5 bases). The CDR3 is made up of 16 amino acids. Germline V CDR1 and CDR2: LNHDA, SQIVND (reference sequence). Trimming cost V 0 bases and J 7 bases, with 15 bases left between them. DNA of the CDR3: TGTGCCAGTAGTATAGAAGCCAGGGTCCAAATCGGGGAGCTGTTTTTT. Protein product: CASSIEARVQIGELFF.

The chain couples TRBV4-1 to TRBJ2-7, with a possible D match to TRBD1 (6 bases). This CDR3 comprises 16 residues. Germline V gives CDR1 MGHRA, CDR2 YSYEKL. Trimming shortened V by 0 bases and J by 4 bases, and 16 bases separated the two germline ends. CDR3 region: CASSQDKLGTSYEQYF. The DNA for the CDR3 is TGCGCCAGCAGCCAAGATAAGCTCGGGACATCATACGAGCAGTACTTC.

The rearrangement uses TRBV11-1 and TRBJ2-6; TRBD2 might be the D (6 bases). Germline assignment: CDR1 SGHAT and CDR2 FQDESV (reference sequence). The CDR3 spans 16 residues. Trimming removed 1 base at V and 0 bases at J, with 7 bases between. CDR3 coding DNA: TGTGCCAGCAGCTTAGTCGGGAGCTCTGGGGCCAACGTCCTGACTTTC. Its protein is CASSLVGSSGANVLTF. Combining the CDR3 with reference TRBV11-1 and TRBJ2-6 gives the whole variable domain EAEVAQSPRYKITEKSQAVAFWCDPISGHATLYWYRQILGQGPELLVQFQDESVVDDSQLPKDRFSAERLKGVDSTLKIQPAELGDSAMYLCASSLVGSSGANVLTFGAGSRLTVL.

The chain links TRBV30 to TRBJ1-1; D remains unclear. Trimming shortened V by 3 bases and J by 5 bases, and 7 bases separated the two germline ends. The CDR3 loop spans 11 amino acids. Per germline, CDR1 GTSNPN and CDR2 SVGIG (reference sequence). CDR3 sequence reads: CAWRWETEAFF. In nucleotides, the CDR3 is TGTGCCTGGAGATGGGAGACTGAAGCTTTCTTT.

The chain joins TRBV29-1 to TRBJ2-3; D is unclear. This CDR3 spans 19 amino acids. The V end was cut by 7 bases, the J end by 9 bases, with 38 bases between. Germline CDR1 reads SQVTM; CDR2 reads ANQGSEA. DNA of the CDR3: TGCAGCGCCCAGTTCCCGCCCGGCCGGAACCTGAGGCAGAGTAGAACGCAGTATTTT. Residues: CSAQFPPGRNLRQSRTQYF.

The chain links TRBV29-1 to TRBJ2-3; the D gene is possibly TRBD2 (6 bases). CDR1 SQVTM and CDR2 ANQGSEA come from the germline V gene. Between the trimmed V and J ends, which lost 7 bases and 6 bases, there was a span of 17 bases. The CDR3 extends over 13 amino acids. DNA for the CDR3: TGCAGCGGCGGGACTCCAGCTAGGGATACGCAGTATTTT. Its translation is CSGGTPARDTQYF.

The chain uses TRBV14 and TRBJ2-2; 7 bases map to TRBD1. The CDR3 sequence is 16 residues long. Germline V gene sequence: CDR1 SGHDN, CDR2 FVKESK. V dropped 1 base and J dropped 4; count of bases not matched to a gene: 6. The CDR3 bases are TGTGCCAGCAGCCAAGGATCTCACAGGGGCACCGGGGAGCTGTTTTTT. Translating gives CASSQGSHRGTGELFF.

V is TRBV19 and J is TRBJ2-3, with TRBD1 matching 7 bases. The CDR3 spans 17 residues. CDR1 LNHDA and CDR2 SQIVND come from the germline V gene (reference sequence). Trimming removed 3 bases from V and 0 bases from J; junction bases left unmatched: 9. The CDR3 reads CASSIEGGRLSTDTQYF. The CDR3 DNA reads TGTGCCAGTAGTATTGAAGGGGGCAGGCTTAGCACAGATACGCAGTATTTT.

The chain combines TRBV4-3 with TRBJ1-3; the D is unclear. The CDR3 runs to 16 residues. V shed 0 bases and J shed 0 bases, with 9 bases lying between them. Germline V gene lookup returns CDR1 LGHNA and CDR2 YSLEER. The CDR3 DNA follows: TGCGCCAGCAGCCAAGATTGGCCAACCTCTGGAAACACCATATATTTT. Amino acid sequence: CASSQDWPTSGNTIYF.

The V and J genes are TRBV10-3 and TRBJ2-7; TRBD1 matches at 11 bases. The ends lost 6 bases at V and 5 bases at J; junction bases unmatched: 12. The CDR3 spans 16 residues. Looked up from germline, CDR1 is ENHRY and CDR2 is SYGVKD. The CDR3, as DNA: TGTGCCATCAGCGGGGCTGGAGGACAGGGGGCCCACGAGCAGTACTTC. Translation gives CAISGAGGQGAHEQYF.

The V and J genes are TRBV10-3 and TRBJ2-7, with D possibly TRBD1 on 5 matching bases. Per germline, CDR1 ENHRY and CDR2 SYGVKD. Trimming pared 6 bases from V and 7 bases from J, leaving 13 bases between. This CDR3 is 12 amino acids long. CDR3 DNA: TGTGCCATCAGCCGAGACAGCTGGGAGCAGTACTTC. Protein: CAISRDSWEQYF.

V and J are TRBV2 and TRBJ1-1, with a tentative D call TRBD1 (5 bases). CDR3 length: 12 amino acids. CDR1 and CDR2 (germline): SNHLY, FYNNEI. Trimming stripped 3 bases from V and 10 bases from J, with 12 bases between. The CDR3 reads CASSEEQGRAFF. The CDR3 region has the DNA TGTGCCAGCAGTGAGGAGCAGGGACGAGCTTTCTTT.

This chain links TRBV6-5 with TRBJ1-6; possible D gene TRBD1, 6 bases. The CDR3 spans 12 residues. The germline CDR1 and CDR2 sequences are MNHEY and SVGAGI. The ends were cut back, 6 bases at V and 13 bases at J, with 13 bases in the middle. The CDR3 protein is CASSTRQAPLHF. The CDR3, as DNA: TGTGCCAGCAGCACACGACAGGCCCCCCTCCACTTT.

This chain connects TRBV28 to TRBJ2-7; maybe TRBD1 (6 bases). V was pared by 8 bases and J by 2 bases, with 13 bases between. This CDR3 has 13 amino acids. Germline V lookup: CDR1 MDHEN, CDR2 SYDVKM. CDR3 loop: CASRPQGTYEQYF. CDR3 DNA sequence: TGTGCCAGCCGCCCTCAGGGGACCTACGAGCAGTACTTC.

The V call is TRBV19, the J call TRBJ1-3; D perhaps matches TRBD1 (5 bases). CDR3 length equals 15 residues. The germline V gene has CDR1 LNHDA and CDR2 SQIVND (reference sequence). V gave up 4 bases and J gave up 2 bases, with 12 bases separating them. Here the CDR3 reads CASSTPGFPGNTIYF. The CDR3 coding sequence is TGTGCCAGTAGTACCCCAGGGTTCCCTGGAAACACCATATATTTT.

This chain joins TRBV6-6 and TRBJ1-5, with no clear D. Germline V gene lookup returns CDR1 MNHNY and CDR2 SVGAGI (reference sequence). Trimming removed 2 bases at V and 1 base at J, with 12 bases between. The CDR3 extends over 16 amino acids. CDR3 DNA sequence: TGTGCCAGCAGTTACCTCAGCCGGGGAAGCAATCAGCCCCAGCATTTT. Translated, it gives CASSYLSRGSNQPQHF.

The chain is built from TRBV25-1 and TRBJ2-1; D call uncertain. The V end lost 5 bases, the J end lost 6 bases, and 5 bases lay between the germline ends. The CDR3 contains 11 residues. Germline V gene data show CDR1 as MGHDK and CDR2 as SYGVNS. The CDR3, as DNA: TGTGCCAGCAGTCCACTCAATGAGCAGTTCTTC. Translating it yields CASSPLNEQFF.

The chain has TRBV7-3 and TRBJ2-6; TRBD2 matches at 10 bases. Germline values: CDR1 SGHTA, CDR2 FQGTGA. With V trimmed by 4 bases and J by 0 bases, 9 bases remained unmatched. The CDR3 sequence is 19 residues long. CDR3 sequence: CASSSWTSGVYSGANVLTF. The CDR3 region has the DNA TGTGCCAGCAGCTCTTGGACTAGCGGCGTCTACTCTGGGGCCAACGTCCTGACTTTC. The full variable domain, with the rest looked up from reference TRBV7-3 and TRBJ2-6, is GAGVSQTPSNKVTEKGKYVELRCDPISGHTALYWYRQSLGQGPEFLIYFQGTGAADDSGLPNDRFFAVRPEGSVSTLKIQRTERGDSAVYLCASSSWTSGVYSGANVLTFGAGSRLTVL.